Sequencing of this TCR beta chain was carried out in a study of T cell repertoires in cytomegalovirus infection. Regarding the study as a whole: HLA-C-restricted CMV clonotypes gave the most frequent clonotype in two of eight donors. Identification of carriers of CMV plus the relevant HLA was performed using cumulative public TCR beta family frequency.

This clonotype turned up a few times. Its antigen is still unknown. MiXCR, run by TCRdb on the reads, gives a single entry per CDR3 protein. Here the sample spans fewer than 60,000 distinct CDR3 sequences, around a fifth being singletons. The receptor's source is a human donor in good health (CMV status not recorded). Some clones in this sample may be carry-over from other donors' samples. This material consisted of CD8+ T cells from cultured PBMCs, taken from culture after CMV antigen stimulation.

CDR3 amino acids: CASSSRQGAFTYEQYF. In nucleotides, the CDR3 is TGTGCCAGCAGTAGCAGACAGGGGGCTTTCACCTACGAGCAGTACTTC. This sequence joins TRBV28 and TRBJ2-7; 10 positions match TRBD1. The CDR3 has 16 amino acids. The V gene end was trimmed by 5 bases and the J gene end by 2 bases; junction bases not matched to a gene: 9. The germline V gene encodes CDR1 MDHEN and CDR2 SYDVKM.